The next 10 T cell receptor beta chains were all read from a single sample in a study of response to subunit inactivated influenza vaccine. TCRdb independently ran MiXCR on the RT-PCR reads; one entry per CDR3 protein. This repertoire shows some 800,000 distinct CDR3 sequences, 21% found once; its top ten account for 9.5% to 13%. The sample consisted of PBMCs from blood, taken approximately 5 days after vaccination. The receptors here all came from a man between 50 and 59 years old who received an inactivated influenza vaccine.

DNA for the CDR3: TGCAGTGCTAGACCTGCGACCAAAAACATTCAGTACTTC. Residues: CSARPATKNIQYF. This chain connects TRBV20-1 to TRBJ2-4; the D is unclear. CDR3 length equals 13 residues. CDR1 DFQATT and CDR2 SNEGSKA come from the germline V gene (reference sequence). Trimming pared 2 bases from V and 2 bases from J, leaving 7 bases between.

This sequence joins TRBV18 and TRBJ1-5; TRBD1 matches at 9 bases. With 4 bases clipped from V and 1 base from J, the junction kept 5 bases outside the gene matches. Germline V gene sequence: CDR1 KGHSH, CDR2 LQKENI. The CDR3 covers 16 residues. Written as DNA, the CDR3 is TGTGCCAGCTCACGACGACAGGGGGAAAGCAATCAGCCCCAGCATTTT. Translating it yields CASSRRQGESNQPQHF.

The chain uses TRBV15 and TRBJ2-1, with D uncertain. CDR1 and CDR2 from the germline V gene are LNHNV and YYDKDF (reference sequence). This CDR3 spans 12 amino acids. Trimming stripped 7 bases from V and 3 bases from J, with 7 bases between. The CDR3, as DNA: TGTGCCACCAAGACCAGCTACAATGAGCAGTTCTTC. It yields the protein CATKTSYNEQFF.

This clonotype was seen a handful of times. This CDR3 reads CSARDGSRGYNEQFF. In DNA, the CDR3 is TGCAGTGCTAGAGATGGGTCGCGGGGATACAATGAGCAGTTCTTC. The chain joins TRBV20-1 to TRBJ2-1; a weak D match, TRBD2 (6 bases). This CDR3 region has 15 residues. The V gene's germline CDR1 is DFQATT and CDR2 SNEGSKA (reference sequence). V gave up 0 bases and J gave up 4 bases, with 13 bases separating them.

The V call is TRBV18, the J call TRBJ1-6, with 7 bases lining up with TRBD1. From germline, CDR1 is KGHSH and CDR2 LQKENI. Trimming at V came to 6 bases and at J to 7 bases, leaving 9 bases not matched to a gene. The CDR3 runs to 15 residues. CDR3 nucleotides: TGTGCCAGCTCTCAGTCGACAGGGCGGAATTCACCCCTCCACTTT. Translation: CASSQSTGRNSPLHF.

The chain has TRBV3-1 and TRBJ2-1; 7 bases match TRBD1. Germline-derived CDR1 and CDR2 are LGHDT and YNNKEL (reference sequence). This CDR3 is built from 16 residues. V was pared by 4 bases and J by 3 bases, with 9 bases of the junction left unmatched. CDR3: CASSRPGQILYNEQFF. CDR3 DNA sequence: TGTGCCAGCAGCCGCCCGGGACAGATCCTCTACAATGAGCAGTTCTTC.

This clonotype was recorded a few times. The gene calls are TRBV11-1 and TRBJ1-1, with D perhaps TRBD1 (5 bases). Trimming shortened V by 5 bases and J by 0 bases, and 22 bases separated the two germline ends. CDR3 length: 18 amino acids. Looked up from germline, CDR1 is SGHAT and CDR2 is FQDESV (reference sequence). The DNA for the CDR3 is TGTGCCAGCAGCAAAGGGAAACCCGGGGCTCCCATGAACACTGAAGCTTTCTTT. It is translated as CASSKGKPGAPMNTEAFF.

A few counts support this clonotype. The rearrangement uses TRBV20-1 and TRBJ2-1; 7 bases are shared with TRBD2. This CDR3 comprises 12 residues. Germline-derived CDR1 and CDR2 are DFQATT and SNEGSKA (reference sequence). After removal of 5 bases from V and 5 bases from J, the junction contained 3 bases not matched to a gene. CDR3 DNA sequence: TGCAGTGCTCGGGGGGAGAACAATGAGCAGTTCTTC. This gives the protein CSARGENNEQFF.

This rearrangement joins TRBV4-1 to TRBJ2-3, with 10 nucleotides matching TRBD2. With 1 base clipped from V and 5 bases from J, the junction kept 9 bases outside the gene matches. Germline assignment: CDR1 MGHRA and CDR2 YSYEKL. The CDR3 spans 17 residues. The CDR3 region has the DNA TGCGCCAGCAGCCAAGGTCGAGCGGGGGGGTCCGAAGATACGCAGTATTTT. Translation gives CASSQGRAGGSEDTQYF.

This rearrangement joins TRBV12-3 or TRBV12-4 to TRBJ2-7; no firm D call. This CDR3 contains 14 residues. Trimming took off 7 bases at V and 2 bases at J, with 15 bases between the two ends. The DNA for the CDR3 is TGTGCCAGCACCCCGTCGGGCTCCGCCTACGAGCAGTACTTC. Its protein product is CASTPSGSAYEQYF.